This T cell receptor beta chain was captured by sequencing in a study of regulatory T cells in long-lasting Graves disease. The study's findings and limits: Among samples with persistent disease, TRBV28, TRBJ1-2 and TRBJ2-5 were favored.

Trimming cost V 0 bases and J 5 bases, with 17 bases left between them. Germline lookup yields CDR1 SQVTM and CDR2 ANQGSEA. The length of the CDR3 is 15 residues. Time point defined: persistent/refractory GD, antithyroid drugs over 5 years with positive TRAb. PBMCs provided the RNA from which the TCR library was made. EDTA tubes were used for drawing nine milliliters of peripheral blood. Worth noting for this clonotype: No antigen is known for it.

CDR3-region Arm-PCR and iRepertoire HTBI primers produced the TCR beta libraries. TCRdb ran MiXCR on the multiplex PCR reads and lists one entry per CDR3 protein. The sample has 400,000 to 500,000 distinct CDR3 sequences, 20% to 25% seen once; the top ten hold about an eighth. This clonotype originated in a female donor with Graves disease. The chain recombines TRBV29-1 with TRBJ2-7, with D possibly TRBD1 on 6 matching bases. Sequencing used peripheral blood mononuclear cells (PBMCs), obtained when the disease was refractory, from a patient treated with antithyroid drugs. This CDR3 reads CSVEDRSRGSNEQYF. DNA of the CDR3: TGCAGCGTTGAAGATAGGTCGAGGGGGTCCAACGAGCAGTACTTC.